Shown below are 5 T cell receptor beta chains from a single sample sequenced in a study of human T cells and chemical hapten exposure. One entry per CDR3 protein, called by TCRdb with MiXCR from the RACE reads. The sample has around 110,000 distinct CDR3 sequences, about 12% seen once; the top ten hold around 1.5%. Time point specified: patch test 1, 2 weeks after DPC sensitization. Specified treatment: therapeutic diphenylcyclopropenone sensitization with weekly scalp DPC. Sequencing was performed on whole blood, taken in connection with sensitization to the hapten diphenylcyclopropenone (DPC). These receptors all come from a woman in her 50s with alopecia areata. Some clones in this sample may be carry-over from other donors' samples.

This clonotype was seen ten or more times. The chain's CDR3 is CASSRYRGRGTEAFF. CDR3 coding DNA: TGTGCCAGCAGCCGATACAGGGGGCGAGGCACTGAAGCTTTCTTT. This chain joins TRBV14 and TRBJ1-1; the match to TRBD1 covers 9 bases. V lost 4 bases, J lost 4 bases, and 7 bases stayed unmatched. This CDR3 contains 15 residues. CDR1 SGHDN and CDR2 FVKESK come from the germline V gene.

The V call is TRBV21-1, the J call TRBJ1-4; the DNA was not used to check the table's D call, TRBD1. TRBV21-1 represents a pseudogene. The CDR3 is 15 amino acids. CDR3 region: CASSKLDRDNEKLFF. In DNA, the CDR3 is TGTGCCAGCAGCAAATTAGACAGGGATAATGAAAAACTGTTTTTT.

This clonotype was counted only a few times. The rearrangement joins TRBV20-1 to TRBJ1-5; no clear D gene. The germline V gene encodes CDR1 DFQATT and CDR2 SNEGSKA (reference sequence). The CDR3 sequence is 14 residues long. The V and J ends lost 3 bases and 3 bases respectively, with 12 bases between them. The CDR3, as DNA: TGCAGTGCTAGCAAGGGAGTTAACAATCAGCCCCAGCATTTT. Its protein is CSASKGVNNQPQHF.

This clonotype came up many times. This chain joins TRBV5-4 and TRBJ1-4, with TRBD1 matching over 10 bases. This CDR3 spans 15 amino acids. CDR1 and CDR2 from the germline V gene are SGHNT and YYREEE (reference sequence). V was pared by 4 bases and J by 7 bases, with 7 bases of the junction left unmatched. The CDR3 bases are TGTGCCAGCAGCCCAGCCGGGACAGGGGCTGAAAAACTGTTTTTT. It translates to CASSPAGTGAEKLFF.

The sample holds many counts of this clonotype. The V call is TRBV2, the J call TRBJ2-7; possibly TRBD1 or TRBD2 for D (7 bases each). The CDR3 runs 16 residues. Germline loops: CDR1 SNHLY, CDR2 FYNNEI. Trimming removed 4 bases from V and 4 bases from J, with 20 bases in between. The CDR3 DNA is TGTGCCAGCAGTGGAACGGGACAGCGAGCGGGGTACGAGCAGTACTTC. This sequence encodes CASSGTGQRAGYEQYF. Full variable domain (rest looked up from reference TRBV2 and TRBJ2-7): EPEVTQTPSHQVTQMGQEVILRCVPISNHLYFYWYRQILGQKVEFLVSFYNNEISEKSEIFDDQFSVERPDGSNFTLKIRSTKLEDSAMYFCASSGTGQRAGYEQYFGPGTRLTVT.